The T cell receptor (beta chain) under discussion was sequenced for a study of T cells in Graves' hyperthyroidism and ophthalmopathy. As for the study in general: Staff took peripheral blood when the initial diagnosis was made, before any treatment began.

Diagnostic assessment was based on clinical symptoms, serum thyroxine and TRAb, thyroid ultrasound and orbital computed tomography. Out of over 7.5 ml of fresh peripheral blood came the PBMCs. RNA transcripts were the template for amplifying TCR beta CDR3 regions. TCR CDR3 regions were first amplified by RT-PCR with HTBI primers. In TCRdb, the multiplex PCR reads were re-called with MiXCR into one record per CDR3 protein. The sample contains around 300,000 distinct CDR3 sequences, about 20% of which appear only once. CDR3 length: 14 amino acids. Germline CDR1 is SQVTM and CDR2 is ANQGSEA. Unmatched junction bases numbered 10, after V lost 7 bases and J lost 4 bases.

The sequenced sample consisted of blood. This TCR came from a man aged 30 to 39 with Graves' ophthalmopathy. V is TRBV29-1 and J is TRBJ1-2, with 9 bases lining up with TRBD1. CDR3 protein: CSAIGGQGSYGYTF. DNA of the CDR3: TGCAGCGCTATTGGGGGACAGGGAAGCTATGGCTACACCTTC.